This TCR beta chain was recorded in a study of cytomegalovirus exposure and HLA in healthy donors. Study context: Falling in the Caucasian-associated ancestry cluster were about four fifths of 350 to 400 genotyped donors.

The PCR was carried out with 60 Vbeta primers and 13 Jbeta primers. Profiling relied on immunoSEQ multiplex PCR, and the TCRdb table lists in-frame clones only, not all of them. Of approximately 180,000 clones in the sample, about 80% were seen once. Sequencing used PBMCs. The receptor was isolated from a man between 25 and 39 years old in good health and CMV-seropositive.

The CDR3 loop reads CASSVRGGNEKLFF. The CDR3 DNA follows: TGTGCCAGCAGTGTGAGAGGGGGCAATGAAAAACTGTTTTTT. The chain joins TRBV27 to TRBJ1-4; TRBD1 aligns across 7 bases. Germline V gene sequence: CDR1 MNHEY, CDR2 SMNVEV (reference sequence). The J segment lost 5 bases and the V segment lost 5 bases, leaving 5 bases of the junction unmatched. CDR3 size: 14 residues.